This entry lists 16 T cell receptor beta chains sequenced from one sample in a study of blood T cells in healthy people across ages. The use of a sample-barcoded 5' primer and a J-beta primer mix characterized a second PCR of roughly 6 to 12 cycles. TCRdb called the 5' RACE reads again in MiXCR, with one record for every CDR3 protein. Of 650,000 or so distinct CDR3 sequences listed, 52% were seen once; the top ten hold roughly 14%. Sequencing input: blood. All receptors derive from a woman of 80 years or more in good health.

This clonotype was counted ten times or more. The chain has TRBV27 and TRBJ2-7; 8 positions match TRBD1. V was clipped by 5 bases and J by 6 bases; unmatched bases: 6. The CDR3 totals 13 residues. The germline V gene encodes CDR1 MNHEY and CDR2 SMNVEV (reference sequence). DNA of the CDR3: TGTGCCAGCAGTATCCGGACAGGGATCGAGCAGTACTTC. It specifies CASSIRTGIEQYF.

V usage is TRBV25-1 and J usage is TRBJ2-5; D may correspond to TRBD1 or TRBD2 (5 bases each). V was shortened by 8 bases and J by 4 bases, with 20 bases between the two germline ends. CDR1 and CDR2 from the germline V gene are MGHDK and SYGVNS. CDR3 length equals 15 residues. The DNA for the CDR3 is TGTGCCAGCGCTGGATGGGCAGGGAGTTCAGAGACCCAGTACTTC. This translates into CASAGWAGSSETQYF.

The chain joins TRBV12-3 or TRBV12-4 to TRBJ2-2, with unresolved D. The CDR3 length is 12 residues. Trimming cost V 6 bases and J 6 bases, with 8 bases left between them. Here the CDR3 reads CASSRRAGELFF. The DNA for the CDR3 is TGTGCCAGCAGCCGCCGGGCCGGGGAGCTGTTTTTT.

A remark on this clonotype: This may be a read error: a much more frequent sequence differs by one nucleotide. The chain is built from TRBV27 and TRBJ2-3; weak D call: TRBD2 (6 bases). The V gene's germline CDR1 is MNHEY and CDR2 SMNVEV (reference sequence). Trimming took off 8 bases at V and 2 bases at J, with 23 bases between the two ends. This CDR3 is 17 amino acids long. In DNA, the CDR3 is TGTGCCAGCCGTTCAGGTGAGGCGGGAAGAGACACAGATACGCAGTATTTT. It is translated as CASRSGEAGRDTDTQYF.

The chain carries TRBV6-5 and TRBJ2-7, with TRBD1 matching over 7 bases. Germline V lookup: CDR1 MNHEY, CDR2 SVGAGI. J gave up 1 base and V 5 bases, and 5 bases lay outside the gene matches. The CDR3 sequence is 14 residues long. The CDR3 nucleotides read TGTGCCAGCAGTCGGGACAGTAAATCCTACGAGCAGTACTTC. Translating gives CASSRDSKSYEQYF.

The chain combines TRBV5-8 with TRBJ1-6; 11 bases are a match to TRBD1. Germline V lookup: CDR1 SGHTS, CDR2 YDEGEE. J lost 9 bases, V lost 1 base, and 3 bases had no gene match. CDR3 size: 15 residues. This CDR3 reads CASSLSGTGGSPLHF. The CDR3 DNA sequence: TGTGCCAGCAGCTTGTCTGGGACAGGGGGTTCACCCCTCCACTTT.

The rearrangement uses TRBV29-1 and TRBJ1-1, with TRBD1 matching over 7 bases. Germline assignment: CDR1 SQVTM and CDR2 ANQGSEA. The V and J ends lost 4 bases and 3 bases, in that order; junction bases with no gene match: 5. The CDR3 is 13 amino acids. In nucleotides, the CDR3 is TGCAGCGTTGGACAGGGCAGCGACACTGAAGCTTTCTTT. Its translation: CSVGQGSDTEAFF.

To note about this clonotype: Since a much larger clone is just one base distant, this may be a read error. The chain carries TRBV9 and TRBJ2-3; D is undetermined. The CDR3 sequence is 14 residues long. Germline loops: CDR1 SGDLS, CDR2 YYNGEE. V shed 4 bases and J shed 1 base, with 10 bases lying between them. The CDR3 spells CASSPAPGTDTQYF. The CDR3 region has the DNA TGTGCCAGCAGCCCGGCTCCGGGCACAGATACGCAGTATTTT.

This clonotype was detected only once. The genes are TRBV5-6 and TRBJ2-7; possible D gene TRBD1, 5 bases. Trimming cost V 2 bases and J 1 base, with 10 bases left between them. The CDR3 runs to 14 residues. Germline CDR1 SGHDT, CDR2 YYEEEE. The CDR3 nucleotides read TGTGCCAGCAGCTTTATACAGGAATCCTACGAGCAGTACTTC. It is translated as CASSFIQESYEQYF.

The rearrangement links TRBV5-1 to TRBJ2-5, with D perhaps TRBD1 or TRBD2 (5 bases each). This CDR3 contains 15 residues. The germline V gene encodes CDR1 SGHRS and CDR2 YFSETQ. V lost 4 bases, J lost 3 bases, and 16 bases lay in between. The CDR3: CASSLLTWDEETQYF. The CDR3 region has the DNA TGCGCCAGCAGCCTCCTTACTTGGGACGAAGAGACCCAGTACTTC.

The chain has TRBV9 and TRBJ1-1; weak D call: TRBD1 (5 bases). V lost 4 bases and J lost 3, with 16 bases in between. Germline V gives CDR1 SGDLS, CDR2 YYNGEE. The CDR3 has 15 residues. The CDR3 bases are TGTGCCAGCAGCCCCCGGGACCGATACTACACTGAAGCTTTCTTT. Translation: CASSPRDRYYTEAFF.

Comments on this clonotype: A junction boundary mismatches the germline segment, possibly from a read error. The rearrangement links TRBV12-3 or TRBV12-4 to TRBJ2-2; 10 positions agree with TRBD1. The CDR3 has 15 residues. The CDR3 reads CTSSRQGAPTGELFF. In DNA, the CDR3 is TGTACCAGCAGTCGACAGGGGGCGCCCACCGGGGAGCTGTTTTTT.

The chain couples TRBV25-1 to TRBJ2-6, with D tentatively TRBD2 (5 bases). From germline, CDR1 is MGHDK and CDR2 SYGVNS. V lost 7 bases and J 0 bases, leaving 13 bases between the germline ends. The length of the CDR3 is 16 residues. Here the CDR3 DNA reads TGTGCCAGCACCCAACCGGGAAGCTCTGGGGCCAACGTCCTGACTTTC. This gives the protein CASTQPGSSGANVLTF. The entire variable domain, with the rest obtained from reference TRBV25-1 and TRBJ2-6, is as follows: EADIYQTPRYLVIGTGKKITLECSQTMGHDKMYWYQQDPGMELHLIHYSYGVNSTEKGDLSSESTVSRIRTEHFPLTLESARPSHTSQYLCASTQPGSSGANVLTFGAGSRLTVL.

The chain has TRBV5-1 and TRBJ2-5; 9 positions agree with TRBD1. Germline assignment: CDR1 SGHRS and CDR2 YFSETQ. J lost 5 bases, V lost 0 bases, and 5 bases had no gene match. The CDR3 is 15 amino acids. CDR3 in DNA: TGCGCCAGCAGCTTGGAAAGGGGACAGGGTGAGACCCAGTACTTC. It translates to CASSLERGQGETQYF.

This clonotype was found a few times. CDR3 nucleotides: TGTGCCAGCAGCCAAGGGGGGACTAGCGGGGGGGCTAACAATGAGCAGTTCTTC. Amino acid sequence: CASSQGGTSGGANNEQFF. The V and J genes are TRBV3-1 and TRBJ2-1; TRBD2 matches 16 bases. The germline V gene has CDR1 LGHDT and CDR2 YNNKEL (reference sequence). The V gene end was trimmed by 1 base and the J gene end by 5 bases; junction bases not matched to a gene: 5. The CDR3 consists of 18 residues.

V and J are TRBV7-9 and TRBJ1-1, with TRBD1 as a possible D gene (6 bases). The germline V gene encodes CDR1 SEHNR and CDR2 FQNEAQ (reference sequence). The CDR3 consists of 12 residues. Trimming cost V 7 bases and J 6 bases, with 12 bases left between them. Here the CDR3 DNA reads TGTGCCAGCAAGAGGGGGTCTCCTGAAGCTTTCTTT. Its protein is CASKRGSPEAFF.